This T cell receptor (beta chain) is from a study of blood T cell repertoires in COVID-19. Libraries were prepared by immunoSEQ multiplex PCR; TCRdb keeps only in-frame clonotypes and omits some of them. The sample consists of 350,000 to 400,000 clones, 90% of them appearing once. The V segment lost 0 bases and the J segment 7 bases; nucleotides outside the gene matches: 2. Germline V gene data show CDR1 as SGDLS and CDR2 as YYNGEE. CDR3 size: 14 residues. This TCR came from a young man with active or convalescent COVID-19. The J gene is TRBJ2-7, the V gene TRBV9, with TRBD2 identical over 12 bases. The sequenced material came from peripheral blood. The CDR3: CASSVEGLAGEQYF. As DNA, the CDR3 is TGTGCCAGCAGCGTAGAAGGACTAGCGGGGGAGCAGTACTTC.